This T cell receptor beta chain was captured in a study of blood T cell repertoires in COVID-19. Germline CDR1 is LGHDT and CDR2 is YNNKEL (reference sequence). This CDR3 is 13 amino acids long. V dropped 3 bases and J dropped 3; count of bases not matched to a gene: 2. In the authors' workflow: Cell counts per sample came from amplifying reference gene primers. Measured with immunoSEQ multiplex PCR; TCRdb has only the in-frame clones, and not every one. V and J calls and clone size are given by that table; D and trimming were obtained from the DNA. The sample includes 100,000 or so clones, about 85% of them seen just once.

Sequenced sample: peripheral blood. The TCR was taken from a woman between 70 and 85 years old with active or convalescent COVID-19. The V gene is TRBV3-1 (or the pseudogene TRBV3-2), the J gene TRBJ2-7, with 7 bases matching TRBD1. Here the CDR3 reads CASSHTGVYEQYF. CDR3 sequence (DNA): TGTGCCAGCAGCCACACAGGGGTCTACGAGCAGTACTTC.